The 17 T cell receptor beta chains reported below all come from one sample, sequenced in a study of T-cell reconstitution after alpha-beta-depleted transplantation in children. A library of TCRbeta sequences, prepared with unique molecular identifiers, was generated. TCRdb re-analysed the PCR reads in MiXCR, keeping a single row per CDR3 protein. The table lists tens of thousands of distinct CDR3 sequences, about 10% of them singletons, with approximately 27% in the top ten. The specimen comprised PBMCs, mostly from graft donor cells, sampled 60 days after TCRalphabeta/CD19-depleted stem cell transplant. All receptors derive from a male patient aged 2-15 years who had a stem cell transplant for chronic granulomatous disease, so the T cells may come from the graft donor.

This clonotype was seen more than once but under ten times. CDR3 loop: CASSEALADGSETQYF. The CDR3 DNA reads TGTGCCAGCAGTGAGGCCCTAGCGGACGGGTCGGAGACCCAGTACTTC. The gene calls are TRBV2 and TRBJ2-5; 7 bases agree with TRBD2. The CDR3 extends over 16 amino acids. With 3 bases clipped from V and 5 bases from J, the junction kept 12 bases outside the gene matches. The V gene's germline CDR1 is SNHLY and CDR2 FYNNEI.

This clonotype came up many times. The chain has TRBV28 and TRBJ1-4; D is possibly TRBD1 (6 bases). The CDR3 spans 16 residues. The ends were cut back, 6 bases at V and 7 bases at J, with 21 bases in the middle. Germline V gene lookup returns CDR1 MDHEN and CDR2 SYDVKM. The CDR3 loop reads CASSRQRGAMGEKLFF. The CDR3 coding sequence is TGTGCCAGCAGCCGTCAACGGGGGGCGATGGGTGAAAAACTGTTTTTT.

This clonotype was counted many times. The chain joins TRBV5-1 to TRBJ2-2; 12 bases line up with TRBD2. CDR1 is SGHRS, CDR2 YFSETQ, per germline. CDR3 size: 18 residues. V dropped 0 bases and J dropped 3; count of bases not matched to a gene: 6. The CDR3 protein is CASSLAGGLAGYTGELFF. The CDR3 DNA sequence: TGCGCCAGCAGCTTGGCCGGGGGACTAGCGGGTTACACCGGGGAGCTGTTTTTT.

This clonotype was seen a handful of times. This rearrangement joins TRBV6-1 to TRBJ2-5; 11 nucleotides agree with TRBD2. Germline V CDR1 and CDR2: MNHNS, SASEGT. The CDR3 extends over 15 amino acids. Trimming took 5 bases from V and 5 from J; bases not matched to a gene: 7. CDR3 region: CASSRLAGTPETQYF. CDR3 in DNA: TGTGCCAGCAGTAGACTAGCGGGGACCCCCGAGACCCAGTACTTC.

This clonotype showed up many times. The chain uses TRBV11-2 and TRBJ2-4; 14 bases match TRBD2. The CDR3 totals 16 residues. CDR1 is SGHAT and CDR2 is FQNNGV in the germline V gene. V trimming: 5 bases; J trimming: 6 bases; junction bases outside the gene matches: 6. The CDR3 nucleotides read TGTGCCAGCAGCCCAGGACTAGCGGGAGGAATAAACATTCAGTACTTC. This codes for CASSPGLAGGINIQYF.

This clonotype was observed at least ten times. V usage is TRBV12-5 and J usage is TRBJ2-3, with a possible D match to TRBD1 (6 bases). Germline CDR1 and CDR2: LGHNT and FRNRAP. The CDR3 extends over 15 amino acids. Trimming removed 5 bases at V and 1 base at J, with 13 bases between. This CDR3 is CASGLHRARTDTQYF. The CDR3 region has the DNA TGTGCTAGTGGTCTTCACAGGGCCCGCACAGATACGCAGTATTTT.

This clonotype was seen at least ten times. This rearrangement joins TRBV28 to TRBJ2-1; possibly TRBD1 or TRBD2 for D (5 bases each). Germline assignment: CDR1 MDHEN and CDR2 SYDVKM. With 1 base removed from V and 0 bases from J, the gap between germline ends came to 10 bases. The CDR3 is 16 residues long. The CDR3 region has the DNA TGTGCCAGCAGTTTATATGGGGGAGACTCCTACAATGAGCAGTTCTTC. It specifies CASSLYGGDSYNEQFF.

This sequence joins TRBV20-1 and TRBJ2-3; TRBD2 agrees at 7 bases. Germline V lookup: CDR1 DFQATT, CDR2 SNEGSKA (reference sequence). The CDR3 has 14 amino acids. The ends lost 1 base at V and 2 bases at J; junction bases unmatched: 3. CDR3 in amino acids: CSARGLAVTDTQYF. In nucleotides, the CDR3 is TGCAGTGCTAGAGGACTAGCTGTCACAGATACGCAGTATTTT.

There are many counts of this clonotype. The chain carries TRBV12-3 or TRBV12-4 and TRBJ2-3; no firm D call. The CDR3 runs to 12 residues. V shed 3 bases and J shed 6 bases, with 7 bases lying between them. The DNA of the CDR3 is TGTGCCAGCAGTTTCCTGCTCGATACGCAGTATTTT. Amino acids: CASSFLLDTQYF.

The sample holds many counts of this clonotype. V usage is TRBV7-9 and J usage is TRBJ2-4; D is possibly TRBD1 or TRBD2 (5 bases each). Looked up from germline, CDR1 is SEHNR and CDR2 is FQNEAQ (reference sequence). This CDR3 spans 15 amino acids. V gave up 2 bases and J gave up 3 bases, with 11 bases separating them. Here the CDR3 DNA reads TGTGCCAGCAGCTTATTCGGGGCAGGCAAAAACATTCAGTACTTC. This gives the protein CASSLFGAGKNIQYF.

Comments on this clonotype: One end of the junction varies from germline; a read error may be responsible. J is TRBJ2-7 and V is TRBV6-4; no clear D. Germline CDR1 MRHNA, CDR2 SNTAGT. The CDR3 runs to 10 residues. This CDR3 reads CASSDPRQNF. For the CDR3, the DNA is TGTGCCAGCAGTGACCCCCGGCAGAACTTC.

J is TRBJ2-1 and V is TRBV30, with 16 bases that match TRBD2. The germline V gene encodes CDR1 GTSNPN and CDR2 SVGIG (reference sequence). After removal of 1 base from V and 1 base from J, the junction contained 7 bases not matched to a gene. The CDR3 length is 19 residues. As DNA, the CDR3 is TGTGCCTGGAGTGCGGGACTAGCGGGAGGGAGGTCGTCCTACAATGAGCAGTTCTTC. This codes for CAWSAGLAGGRSSYNEQFF.

This clonotype was found many times. The chain uses TRBV6-1 and TRBJ1-1; D possibly corresponds to TRBD1 (5 bases). Germline CDR1 and CDR2: MNHNS and SASEGT. This CDR3 has 15 amino acids. V lost 3 bases and J lost 1, with 12 bases in between. The CDR3 sequence: CASSDRAGGNTEAFF. CDR3 DNA: TGTGCCAGCAGTGACAGAGCTGGGGGGAACACTGAAGCTTTCTTT.

This clonotype was counted ten times or more. V is TRBV20-1 and J is TRBJ1-3; possibly TRBD1 for D (5 bases). Germline V gene sequence: CDR1 DFQATT, CDR2 SNEGSKA (reference sequence). V lost 0 bases, J lost 2 bases, and 11 bases lay in between. The CDR3 is 15 residues long. The CDR3 reads CSARDPGPPGNTIYF. CDR3 nucleotides: TGCAGTGCTAGAGATCCAGGGCCTCCTGGAAACACCATATATTTT.

This clonotype came up many times. The chain employs TRBV10-3 and TRBJ2-3; D is unresolved. V was shortened by 7 bases and J by 0 bases, with 2 bases between the two germline ends. This CDR3 spans 11 amino acids. Germline V gene data show CDR1 as ENHRY and CDR2 as SYGVKD. The CDR3 spells CAITSTDTQYF. In nucleotides, the CDR3 is TGTGCCATCACTAGCACAGATACGCAGTATTTT.

The table lists this clonotype with many counts. V usage is TRBV7-2 and J usage is TRBJ2-2, with 8 bases that match TRBD2. Germline loops: CDR1 SGHTA, CDR2 FQGNSA. There are 16 residues in the CDR3. The trim removed 5 bases at V and 0 bases at J, leaving 5 bases unmatched. The CDR3 is CASSKVLAANTGELFF. CDR3 sequence (DNA): TGTGCCAGCAGCAAAGTACTAGCGGCGAACACCGGGGAGCTGTTTTTT.

At least ten counts were recorded for this clonotype. The gene calls are TRBV12-3 or TRBV12-4 and TRBJ2-5; 9 bases match TRBD1. With 7 bases clipped from V and 5 bases from J, the junction kept 11 bases outside the gene matches. The CDR3 covers 15 residues. The CDR3 region is CASTPDRGAFETQYF. The CDR3 bases are TGTGCCAGCACCCCCGACAGGGGGGCCTTCGAGACCCAGTACTTC.